This T cell receptor (beta chain) was retrieved from a study of patients and donors after allogeneic stem cell transplantation. TCRdb re-called the RT-PCR reads through MiXCR, storing one row per CDR3 protein. The repertoire holds around 150,000 distinct CDR3 sequences, with 37% as singletons. The germline gives CDR1 ENHRY, CDR2 SYGVKD. The CDR3 extends over 14 amino acids. Trimming cost V 8 bases and J 4 bases, with 17 bases left between them. This clonotype was observed a few times. The rearrangement links TRBV10-3 to TRBJ1-1; D not resolved. The receptor's source is a human donor who was either an allogeneic HSCT recipient or a stem cell or donor lymphocyte infusion donor (not recorded which). It is not recorded whose cells these are; they may come from a transplant donor. The sequenced sample consisted of blood, either unsorted or a sorted T cell fraction (not recorded which). The CDR3 bases are TGTGCCATCGGCCCAAATGAGGGAATCACTGAAGCTTTCTTT. Residues: CAIGPNEGITEAFF.